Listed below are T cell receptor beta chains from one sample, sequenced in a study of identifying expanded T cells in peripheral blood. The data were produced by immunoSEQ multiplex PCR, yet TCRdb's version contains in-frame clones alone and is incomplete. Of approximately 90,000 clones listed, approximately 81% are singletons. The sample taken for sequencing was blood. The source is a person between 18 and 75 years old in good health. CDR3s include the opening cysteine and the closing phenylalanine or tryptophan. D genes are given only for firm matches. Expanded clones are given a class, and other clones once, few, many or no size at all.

CDR3nt: TGCGCCAGCAGCCAACAAGCAGGGGACGAGACCCAGTACTTC
CDR3aa: CASSQQAGDETQYF
v_gene: TRBV4-1
d_gene: NA
abundance: NA
j_gene: TRBJ2-5

CDR3nt: TGCGCCAGCAGCCAAGAGTGGTCGGACAACGCTAGAGTAGCTTTCTTT
CDR3aa: CASSQEWSDNARVAFF
v_gene: TRBV4-3
d_gene: NA
abundance: many
j_gene: TRBJ1-1

CDR3nt: TGTGCCAGCAGCTTAAGGCAGGGGAGGGGCAACACTGAAGCTTTCTTT
CDR3aa: CASSLRQGRGNTEAFF
v_gene: TRBV7-8
d_gene: NA
abundance: NA
j_gene: TRBJ1-1

CDR3nt: TGCAGTGCTAGAAGTACAGACGGCTACACCTTC
CDR3aa: CSARSTDGYTF
v_gene: TRBV20-1
d_gene: NA
abundance: NA
j_gene: TRBJ1-2

CDR3nt: TGCGCCAGCAGCCCCACGGGGGCCCTCCAAGAGACCCAGTACTTC
CDR3aa: CASSPTGALQETQYF
v_gene: TRBV5-1
d_gene: NA
abundance: NA
j_gene: TRBJ2-5

CDR3nt: TGTGCCAGCAGCTTAACGGCCAGAACCTATAATTCACCCCTCCACTTT
CDR3aa: CASSLTARTYNSPLHF
v_gene: TRBV7-6
d_gene: NA
abundance: NA
j_gene: TRBJ1-6

CDR3nt: TGTGCCAGCAGCCAATATTATCAGCCCCAGCATTTT
CDR3aa: CASSQYYQPQHF
v_gene: TRBV16
d_gene: NA
abundance: NA
j_gene: TRBJ1-5

CDR3nt: TGTGCCAGCAGTCGTTTACCCTACGAGCAGTACTTC
CDR3aa: CASSRLPYEQYF
v_gene: TRBV6-1
d_gene: NA
abundance: NA
j_gene: TRBJ2-7

CDR3nt: TGCAGCGTTGAAGTTTTATTCACGGGGGGAGGACAGGGATCCTTCTATGGCTACACCTTC
CDR3aa: CSVEVLFTGGGQGSFYGYTF
v_gene: TRBV29-1
d_gene: TRBD1
abundance: once
j_gene: TRBJ1-2

CDR3nt: TGCGCCAGCAGCCCCGACACGGAATTAAGAGCTTTCTTT
CDR3aa: CASSPDTELRAFF
v_gene: TRBV5-1
d_gene: NA
abundance: NA
j_gene: TRBJ1-1

CDR3nt: TGTGCCAGCAGCTCAGCGGGGGCGGGGGATACGCAGTATTTT
CDR3aa: CASSSAGAGDTQYF
v_gene: TRBV5-4
d_gene: TRBD2
abundance: NA
j_gene: TRBJ2-3

CDR3nt: TGCGCCAGCAGCTTGCTAGCGGGGACCACAGATACGCAGTATTTT
CDR3aa: CASSLLAGTTDTQYF
v_gene: TRBV5-1
d_gene: TRBD2
abundance: once
j_gene: TRBJ2-3

CDR3nt: TGTGCCATCAGTACCCGGGGTAGCGGCCCCTACGAGCAGTACTTC
CDR3aa: CAISTRGSGPYEQYF
v_gene: TRBV10-3
d_gene: NA
abundance: NA
j_gene: TRBJ2-7

CDR3nt: TGTGCCAGCAATTTTGACTCCAGAGATACGCAGTATTTT
CDR3aa: CASNFDSRDTQYF
v_gene: TRBV6-1
d_gene: NA
abundance: once
j_gene: TRBJ2-3

CDR3nt: TGTGCCATCAGTGAGGAACTCCTGGATTCACCCCTCCACTTT
CDR3aa: CAISEELLDSPLHF
v_gene: TRBV10-3
d_gene: NA
abundance: NA
j_gene: TRBJ1-6

CDR3nt: TGTGCCTGGAGTGTATCCCCGGGGGGCACTGAAGCTTTCTTT
CDR3aa: CAWSVSPGGTEAFF
v_gene: TRBV30
d_gene: NA
abundance: NA
j_gene: TRBJ1-1

CDR3nt: TGCAGCGTTCCTACAGGGAGCACTGAAGCTTTCTTT
CDR3aa: CSVPTGSTEAFF
v_gene: TRBV29-1
d_gene: NA
abundance: NA
j_gene: TRBJ1-1

CDR3nt: TGTGCCAGCAGCTTGCCTAGCGGGGGACGATACAATGAGCAGTTCTTC
CDR3aa: CASSLPSGGRYNEQFF
v_gene: TRBV5-6
d_gene: TRBD2
abundance: NA
j_gene: TRBJ2-1

CDR3nt: TGTGCCAGCAGCTTGCCGCTTCCGGGACCGAAATTCTATGGCTACACCTTC
CDR3aa: CASSLPLPGPKFYGYTF
v_gene: TRBV5-6
d_gene: NA
abundance: NA
j_gene: TRBJ1-2

CDR3nt: TGTGCCAGCAGCCAAGATTTTGGGCAGGATCAGTACTTC
CDR3aa: CASSQDFGQDQYF
v_gene: TRBV14
d_gene: NA
abundance: NA
j_gene: TRBJ2-7

CDR3nt: TGTGCCAGCGCAGGCGACGAGCAGTACTTC
CDR3aa: CASAGDEQYF
v_gene: TRBV2
d_gene: NA
abundance: NA
j_gene: TRBJ2-7

CDR3nt: TGTGCCAGCAGTGAAGCAGGCGCCCGCAATCAGCCCCAGCATTTT
CDR3aa: CASSEAGARNQPQHF
v_gene: TRBV6-1
d_gene: NA
abundance: NA
j_gene: TRBJ1-5

CDR3nt: TGTGCCAGCTCACCTTGGACAGGGAACGATGGCTACACCTTC
CDR3aa: CASSPWTGNDGYTF
v_gene: TRBV18
d_gene: TRBD1
abundance: NA
j_gene: TRBJ1-2

CDR3nt: TGCGCTAGCGGGGCTCAAGAGACCCAGTACTTC
CDR3aa: CASGAQETQYF
v_gene: TRBV4-3
d_gene: TRBD2
abundance: NA
j_gene: TRBJ2-5

CDR3nt: TGCGCCAGCAGCTTGCGTCTGGAAAAAGAGACCCAGTACTTC
CDR3aa: CASSLRLEKETQYF
v_gene: TRBV5-1
d_gene: NA
abundance: once
j_gene: TRBJ2-5

CDR3nt: TGCGCCAGCAGCTTGTTTGGGGTGGAGACAGATACGCAGTATTTT
CDR3aa: CASSLFGVETDTQYF
v_gene: TRBV5-1
d_gene: NA
abundance: NA
j_gene: TRBJ2-3

CDR3nt: TGCAGCGTTGTGGGACCAGCCATCCTCACTGAAGCTTTCTTT
CDR3aa: CSVVGPAILTEAFF
v_gene: TRBV29-1
d_gene: NA
abundance: NA
j_gene: TRBJ1-1

CDR3nt: TGTGCCAGCAGCTTGTCCGGAAACTCTGGAAACACCATATATTTT
CDR3aa: CASSLSGNSGNTIYF
v_gene: TRBV5-6
d_gene: NA
abundance: NA
j_gene: TRBJ1-3

CDR3nt: TGTGCCAGCAGCCTACAATCTAACTATGGCTACACCTTC
CDR3aa: CASSLQSNYGYTF
v_gene: TRBV11-3
d_gene: NA
abundance: NA
j_gene: TRBJ1-2

CDR3nt: TGTGCCAGCAGCTCCGGGACTATGATCGACTTC
CDR3aa: CASSSGTMIDF
v_gene: TRBV7-2
d_gene: TRBD2
abundance: NA
j_gene: TRBJ2-7

CDR3nt: TGTGCCTGGAGTCCACAGGGGATAGAAGCTTTCTTT
CDR3aa: CAWSPQGIEAFF
v_gene: TRBV30
d_gene: TRBD1
abundance: NA
j_gene: TRBJ1-1

CDR3nt: TGCACCGGGGGAGGGGGAGACTATGGCTACACCTTC
CDR3aa: CTGGGGDYGYTF
v_gene: TRBV29-1
d_gene: NA
abundance: NA
j_gene: TRBJ1-2

CDR3nt: TGTGCCAGCAGACAACAGGGAATGCGCACTGAAGCTTTCTTT
CDR3aa: CASRQQGMRTEAFF
v_gene: TRBV5-4
d_gene: NA
abundance: NA
j_gene: TRBJ1-1

CDR3nt: TGTGCCAGCAGTTTCGAGGGGGGCACAGATACGCAGTATTTT
CDR3aa: CASSFEGGTDTQYF
v_gene: TRBV7-9
d_gene: NA
abundance: NA
j_gene: TRBJ2-3

CDR3nt: TGCGCCAGCAGCTTGGTGGGTGGTGAGTTGAGCTCCTACAATGAGCAGTTCTTC
CDR3aa: CASSLVGGELSSYNEQFF
v_gene: TRBV5-1
d_gene: NA
abundance: NA
j_gene: TRBJ2-1

CDR3nt: TGTGCCAGTAGCCTACAGCGAAACACCATATATTTT
CDR3aa: CASSLQRNTIYF
v_gene: TRBV19
d_gene: NA
abundance: once
j_gene: TRBJ1-3

CDR3nt: TGTGCCAGCTCACTCTGGGAGGCTGGGACTAGGACCTTAGCCAAAAACATTCAGTACTTC
CDR3aa: CASSLWEAGTRTLAKNIQYF
v_gene: TRBV18
d_gene: TRBD2
abundance: once
j_gene: TRBJ2-4

CDR3nt: TGTGCCAGCAGCTTACTGTGGTACGAGCAGTACTTC
CDR3aa: CASSLLWYEQYF
v_gene: TRBV11-2
d_gene: NA
abundance: few
j_gene: TRBJ2-7

CDR3nt: TGTGCCAGCAGCTTGAAATCCTACGAGCAGTACTTC
CDR3aa: CASSLKSYEQYF
v_gene: TRBV7-9
d_gene: NA
abundance: NA
j_gene: TRBJ2-7

CDR3nt: TGTGCCAGCTCACAATCGGTCTCCGGTAGCTCCTACAATGAGCAGTTCTTC
CDR3aa: CASSQSVSGSSYNEQFF
v_gene: TRBV18
d_gene: NA
abundance: NA
j_gene: TRBJ2-1

CDR3nt: TGTGCCTGGAGGGACCGCCAGGGGATATATACTGAAGCTTTCTTT
CDR3aa: CAWRDRQGIYTEAFF
v_gene: TRBV30
d_gene: NA
abundance: NA
j_gene: TRBJ1-1

CDR3nt: TGTGCCAGCAGCTTAAGACCGGGACAGGTGATCGAGCAGTACTTC
CDR3aa: CASSLRPGQVIEQYF
v_gene: TRBV7-3
d_gene: TRBD1
abundance: NA
j_gene: TRBJ2-7

CDR3nt: TGCGCCAGCTCGGGAGGACAGGGAATTAATGAAAAACTGTTTTTT
CDR3aa: CASSGGQGINEKLFF
v_gene: TRBV10-2
d_gene: TRBD1
abundance: NA
j_gene: TRBJ1-4

CDR3nt: TGTGCCAGCAGTGGGGGATACTCTATGTATAATTCACCCCTCCACTTT
CDR3aa: CASSGGYSMYNSPLHF
v_gene: TRBV2
d_gene: NA
abundance: NA
j_gene: TRBJ1-6

CDR3nt: TGTGCCAGCTCACGGTATCCTAGGGAAAACTATGGCTACACCTTC
CDR3aa: CASSRYPRENYGYTF
v_gene: TRBV18
d_gene: NA
abundance: NA
j_gene: TRBJ1-2

CDR3nt: TGTGCCAGCACTACCCCCTATTTGAGTGGGGGTCAGCCCCAGCATTTT
CDR3aa: CASTTPYLSGGQPQHF
v_gene: TRBV19
d_gene: NA
abundance: NA
j_gene: TRBJ1-5

CDR3nt: TGTGCCAGCAGCGTAGGAGATCGATTAGCCAAAAACATTCAGTACTTC
CDR3aa: CASSVGDRLAKNIQYF
v_gene: TRBV9
d_gene: NA
abundance: NA
j_gene: TRBJ2-4

CDR3nt: TGTGCCAGCAGCCTCGAAGGGTGGAGAACTGAAGCTTTCTTT
CDR3aa: CASSLEGWRTEAFF
v_gene: TRBV13
d_gene: NA
abundance: once
j_gene: TRBJ1-1